This T cell receptor (beta chain) was identified in a study of CD8 T cells in Susac syndrome. On this clonotype: The antigen is unknown.

Study-wide points: The authors found 15 to 20 Susac-specific public clones in total CD8+ repertoires and about 5 in CD8+ TEMRA repertoires.

The V gene lost 5 bases and the J gene lost 3 bases, with 17 bases spanning the gap. The CDR3 covers 15 residues. Germline CDR1 LGHDT, CDR2 YNNKEL (reference sequence). When the RNA was reverse transcribed, random hexamers were used with an input of roughly 0.5 to 1 ug. It was immunoSEQ multiplex PCR that amplified TCR beta CDR3 across 54 Vbeta and 13 Jbeta. TCRdb used MiXCR to reprocess the immunoSEQ multiplex PCR reads, holding one entry per CDR3 protein. The sample lists more than 150,000 distinct CDR3 sequences; approximately 95% were seen once. The rearrangement uses TRBV3-1 and TRBJ2-7; D may be TRBD1 or TRBD2 (5 bases each). The clonotype was recovered from a human donor with Susac syndrome. The sequencing sample was made of CD8+ T cells from PBMCs. The CDR3 DNA sequence: TGTGCCAGCAGCGAGAGGGGTTACAGGTTCTACGAGCAGTACTTC. Protein sequence: CASSERGYRFYEQYF.